The TCR beta chain under discussion was sequenced for a study of blood T cell repertoires in COVID-19. Across the study: The United States, Italy and Spain supplied acute and convalescent COVID-19 samples. PBMCs, B-cell-depleted T cells, or T cells provided the cDNA or gDNA that made up the material.

Sequenced by immunoSEQ multiplex PCR; TCRdb stores in-frame clones only, minus some. The table records roughly 250,000 clones, roughly 86% of them present only once. The CDR3 is made up of 15 amino acids. V shed 0 bases, J shed 6 bases, and the junction held 4 bases outside the gene matches. Germline V gives CDR1 SGHRS, CDR2 YFSETQ. This receptor was taken from a middle-aged man with acute or convalescent COVID-19. What was sequenced was peripheral blood. J is TRBJ2-1 and V is TRBV5-1, with 9 bases aligning to TRBD2. The DNA of the CDR3 is TGCGCCAGCAGCTTGGCGACTAGCGGTACCAATGAGCAGTTCTTC. This gives the protein CASSLATSGTNEQFF.